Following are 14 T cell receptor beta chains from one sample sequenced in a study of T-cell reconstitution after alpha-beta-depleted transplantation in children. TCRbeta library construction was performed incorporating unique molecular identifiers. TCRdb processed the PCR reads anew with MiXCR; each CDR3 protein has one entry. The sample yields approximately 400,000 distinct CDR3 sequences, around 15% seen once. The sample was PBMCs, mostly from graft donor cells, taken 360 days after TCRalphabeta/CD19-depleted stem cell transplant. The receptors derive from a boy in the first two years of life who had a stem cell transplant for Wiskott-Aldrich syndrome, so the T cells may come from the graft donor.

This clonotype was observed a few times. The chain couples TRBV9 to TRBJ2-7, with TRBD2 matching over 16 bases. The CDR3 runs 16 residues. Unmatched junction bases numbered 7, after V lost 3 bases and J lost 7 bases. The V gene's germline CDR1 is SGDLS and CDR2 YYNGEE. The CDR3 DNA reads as TGTGCCAGCAGCGCCGGGACTAGCGGGAGGGCCGGTGAGCAGTACTTC. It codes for CASSAGTSGRAGEQYF. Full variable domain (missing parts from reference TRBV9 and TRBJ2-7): DSGVTQTPKHLITATGQRVTLRCSPRSGDLSVYWYQQSLDQGLQFLIQYYNGEERAKGNILERFSAQQFPDLHSELNLSSLELGDSALYFCASSAGTSGRAGEQYFGPGTRLTVT.

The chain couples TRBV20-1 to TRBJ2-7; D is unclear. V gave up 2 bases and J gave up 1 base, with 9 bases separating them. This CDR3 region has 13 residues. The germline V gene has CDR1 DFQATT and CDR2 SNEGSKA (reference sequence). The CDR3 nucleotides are TGCAGTGCTAGACCCTTTTTATCCTACGAGCAGTACTTC. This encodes CSARPFLSYEQYF.

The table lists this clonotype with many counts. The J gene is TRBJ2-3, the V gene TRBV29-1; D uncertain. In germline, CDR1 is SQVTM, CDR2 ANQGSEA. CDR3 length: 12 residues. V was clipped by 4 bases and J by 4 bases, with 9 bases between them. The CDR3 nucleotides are TGCAGCGTTGGATGGGCTGCAGATACGCAGTATTTT. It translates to CSVGWAADTQYF.

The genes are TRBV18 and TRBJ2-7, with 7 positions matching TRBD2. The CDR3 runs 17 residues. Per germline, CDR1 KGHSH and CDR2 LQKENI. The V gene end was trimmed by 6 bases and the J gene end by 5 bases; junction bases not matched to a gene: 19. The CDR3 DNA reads TGTGCCAGCTCCTCCTTCCCGGGCGGGAGTAAAGCGAACGAGCAGTACTTC. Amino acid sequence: CASSSFPGGSKANEQYF.

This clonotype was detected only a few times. CDR3 sequence reads: CASSLRGGREEQYF. The CDR3 DNA follows: TGTGCCAGCAGTTTGCGGGGGGGCCGGGAAGAGCAGTACTTC. The gene calls are TRBV12-3 or TRBV12-4 and TRBJ2-7; 9 bases are shared with TRBD2. Germline trimming cut 3 bases from V and 7 bases from J; bases unmatched to any gene: 7. This CDR3 is 14 amino acids long.

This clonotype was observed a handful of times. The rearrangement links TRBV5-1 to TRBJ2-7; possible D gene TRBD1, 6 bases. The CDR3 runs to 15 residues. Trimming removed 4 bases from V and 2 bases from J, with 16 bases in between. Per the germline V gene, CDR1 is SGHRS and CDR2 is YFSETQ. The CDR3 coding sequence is TGCGCCAGCAGCAACACGGGACACGGAACCTACGAGCAGTACTTC. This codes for CASSNTGHGTYEQYF.

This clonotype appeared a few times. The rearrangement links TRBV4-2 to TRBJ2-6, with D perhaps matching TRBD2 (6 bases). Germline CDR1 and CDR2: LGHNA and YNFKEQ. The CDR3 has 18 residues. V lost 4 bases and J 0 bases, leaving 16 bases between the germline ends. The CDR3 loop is CASSPRGSDFSGANVLTF. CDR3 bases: TGTGCCAGCAGCCCCCGGGGGTCGGATTTCTCTGGGGCCAACGTCCTGACTTTC.

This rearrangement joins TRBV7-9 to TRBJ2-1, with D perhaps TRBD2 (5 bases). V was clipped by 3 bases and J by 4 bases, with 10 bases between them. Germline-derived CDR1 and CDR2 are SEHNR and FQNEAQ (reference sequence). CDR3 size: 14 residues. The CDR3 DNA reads TGTGCCAGCAGCTTGGAACGGAGGTACAATGAGCAGTTCTTC. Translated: CASSLERRYNEQFF.

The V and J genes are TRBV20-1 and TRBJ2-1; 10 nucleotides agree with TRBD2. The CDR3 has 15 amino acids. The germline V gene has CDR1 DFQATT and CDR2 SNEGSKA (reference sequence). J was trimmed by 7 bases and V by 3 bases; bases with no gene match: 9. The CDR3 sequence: CSASSGTSGVNEQFF. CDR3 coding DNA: TGCAGTGCTAGCTCCGGTACTAGCGGGGTAAATGAGCAGTTCTTC.

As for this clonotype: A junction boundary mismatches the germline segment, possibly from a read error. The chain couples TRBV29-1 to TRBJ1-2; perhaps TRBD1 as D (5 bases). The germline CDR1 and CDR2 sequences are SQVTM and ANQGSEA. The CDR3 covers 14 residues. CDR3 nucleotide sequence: TGCAGCGTTGAAGGACCGGGGCCGGTATATGGCTGCACCTTC. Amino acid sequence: CSVEGPGPVYGCTF.

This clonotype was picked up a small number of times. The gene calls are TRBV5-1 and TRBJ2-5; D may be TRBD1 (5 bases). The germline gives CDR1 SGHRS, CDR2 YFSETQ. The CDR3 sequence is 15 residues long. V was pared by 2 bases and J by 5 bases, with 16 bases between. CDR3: CASSLNTPNRETQYF. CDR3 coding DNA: TGCGCCAGCAGCTTAAACACCCCGAACAGGGAGACCCAGTACTTC.

CDR3 loop: CSGGQGGTDTQYF. CDR3 DNA sequence: TGCAGCGGCGGACAGGGAGGCACAGATACGCAGTATTTT. The chain couples TRBV20-1 to TRBJ2-3; 8 bases line up with TRBD1. This CDR3 has 13 amino acids. Germline values: CDR1 DFQATT, CDR2 SNEGSKA (reference sequence).

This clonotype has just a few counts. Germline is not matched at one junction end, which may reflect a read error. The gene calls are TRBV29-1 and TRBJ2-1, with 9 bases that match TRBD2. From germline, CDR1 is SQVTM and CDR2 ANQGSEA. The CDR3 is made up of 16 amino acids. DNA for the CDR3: TGCAGCGCTGAAGAACTAGCACTAGCGGGTCTGGGTGAGCAGTTCTTC. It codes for CSAEELALAGLGEQFF.

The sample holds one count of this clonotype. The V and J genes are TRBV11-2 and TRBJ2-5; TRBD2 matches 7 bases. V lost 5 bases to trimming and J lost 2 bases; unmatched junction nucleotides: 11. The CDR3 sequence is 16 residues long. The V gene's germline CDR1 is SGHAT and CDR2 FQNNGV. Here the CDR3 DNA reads TGTGCCAGCAGCCGGTGGGGGGGGTATTCGCAAGAGACCCAGTACTTC. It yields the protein CASSRWGGYSQETQYF.